This T cell receptor beta chain emerged from a study of CD8 T cells in ankylosing spondylitis (dated by TCRdb to about 2017). Context from the whole study: To find TCR variants linked to disease, the study profiled T cell receptor beta repertoires in ankylosing spondylitis patients and healthy donors. In total, the full study cohort was made up of nearly 110 healthy donors and 25 or so ankylosing spondylitis patients. Samples of peripheral blood were taken, and for ankylosing spondylitis patients, synovial fluid was collected as well.

In regard to this clonotype: Its antigen is not yet known. The junction departs from the called germline gene at one end, perhaps through a read error.

The CDR3 covers 14 residues, taking in both the cysteine and the phenylalanine. Only the CDR3 region is kept as DNA, spanning 42 bases read in frame from base 1. The study at large found these results: Significant enrichment of the disease-linked clones was reported in matched synovial fluid samples from ankylosing spondylitis patients. Some motif variants were previously reported in synovial fluid and blood of reactive arthritis patients, suggesting common disease-initiation mechanisms. A CD8+ phenotype was shown by the disease-linked clones, which were found at relatively low frequencies in peripheral blood. Blood from ankylosing spondylitis patients appeared to be characterized by a TCR beta motif made up of seven or eight highly homologous amino acid variants.

TCRdb records Illumina HiSeq 2500 as the sequencer. TCR beta libraries were prepared by quantitative 5'-RACE with molecular barcodes. In the authors' own workflow: A new computational method based on a probabilistic model of VDJ rearrangement was used to identify disease-linked TCR variants. In-frame beta chains were kept once TCRdb had trimmed the public reads at Q25 with fastp and called clones with MiXCR. Merged by CDR3 protein, the rows form single entries marked with the most common genes and DNA. The V and J calls and clone size come from TCRdb's table, not from the authors' own analysis. Here the sample has almost 250,000 distinct CDR3 sequences; roughly a third occur a single time. The ten largest clones capture approximately 4.6% of the sample.

The receptor chain draws on TRBV12-3 or TRBV12-4 and TRBJ1-5; a stretch of 11 junction bases matches TRBD1. This clonotype was obtained from a male donor with ankylosing spondylitis or in good health (not recorded which). Sequencing was performed on blood, either unsorted or a sorted T cell fraction (not recorded which). The CDR3 loop reads CASIRTGGKQPQHF. The DNA sequence reads TGTGCCAGCATCCGGACAGGGGGCAAGCAGCCCCAGCATTTT.